Listed here are 13 T cell receptor beta chains from one sample, sequenced in a study of identical twins. TCRdb reanalysed the 5' RACE reads using MiXCR and keeps one entry per CDR3 protein. Among under 800,000 distinct CDR3 sequences listed, around 20% were seen once. These data were also reused for a study on T cells expressing NK-cell markers.

The source material was PBMCs. Receptors were obtained from a young woman in good health.

This clonotype was observed a few times. The rearrangement joins TRBV27 to TRBJ1-2; D unclear. There are 13 residues in the CDR3. The V and J ends lost 8 bases and 0 bases respectively, with 10 bases between them. Germline V CDR1 and CDR2: MNHEY, SMNVEV (reference sequence). The CDR3 loop reads CASGTTANYGYTF. CDR3 in DNA: TGTGCCAGCGGAACCACTGCTAACTATGGCTACACCTTC.

This clonotype has a count of ten or more. The V call is TRBV20-1, the J call TRBJ2-1; the match to TRBD2 covers 15 bases. The junction had 10 bases not matched to a gene; V was cut back by 5 bases and J by 8 bases. Looked up from germline, CDR1 is DFQATT and CDR2 is SNEGSKA (reference sequence). The CDR3 contains 16 residues. In nucleotides, the CDR3 is TGCAGTGCTTCAGGACTAGCGGGGGGGCCTCCTCATGAGCAGTTCTTC. Translation gives CSASGLAGGPPHEQFF.

This clonotype has a count of ten or more. The genes are TRBV2 and TRBJ1-5; D may be TRBD1 (6 bases). The length of the CDR3 is 13 residues. The germline V gene has CDR1 SNHLY and CDR2 FYNNEI. Between the trimmed V and J ends, which lost 5 bases and 3 bases, there was a span of 8 bases. CDR3 nucleotides: TGTGCCAGCAGTACAGGGTACAATCAGCCCCAGCATTTT. Encoded protein: CASSTGYNQPQHF.

This clonotype showed up many times. The V and J genes are TRBV6-2 or TRBV6-3 and TRBJ2-7; tentative D call: TRBD1 (5 bases). Germline V CDR1 and CDR2: MNHEY, SVGEGT. The CDR3 runs 11 residues. Trimming took 8 bases from V and 0 from J, leaving 5 bases between them. For the CDR3, the DNA is TGTGCCAGCGGGGCCTCCTACGAGCAGTACTTC. Amino acid sequence: CASGASYEQYF.

This clonotype showed up just once. The chain employs TRBV23-1 and TRBJ2-5; 7 nucleotides line up with TRBD2. TRBV23-1 is noted as an ORF with a role that remains uncertain. The V gene end was trimmed by 0 bases and the J gene end by 5 bases; junction bases not matched to a gene: 9. The length of the CDR3 is 16 residues. CDR3 residues: CASSQSWPGGLETQYF. In DNA, the CDR3 is TGCGCCAGCAGTCAATCGTGGCCGGGGGGTTTGGAGACCCAGTACTTC.

This clonotype was detected ten times or more. V and J are TRBV20-1 and TRBJ1-6; D possibly corresponds to TRBD1 (6 bases). This CDR3 has 14 amino acids. Germline-derived CDR1 and CDR2 are DFQATT and SNEGSKA (reference sequence). Trimming shortened V by 2 bases and J by 9 bases, and 14 bases separated the two germline ends. The CDR3 is CSARSGGQSSPLHF. As DNA, the CDR3 is TGCAGTGCTAGATCCGGGGGGCAGAGTTCACCCCTCCACTTT.

This rearrangement joins TRBV2 to TRBJ1-5; tentatively, D is TRBD1 (6 bases). V shed 8 bases and J shed 0 bases, with 14 bases lying between them. The germline gives CDR1 SNHLY, CDR2 FYNNEI. The CDR3 runs 15 residues. The CDR3 DNA reads as TGTGCCAGCGGGGGGGACATCAATAGCAATCAGCCCCAGCATTTT. This sequence encodes CASGGDINSNQPQHF. The whole variable domain, filled in from reference TRBV2 and TRBJ1-5, reads EPEVTQTPSHQVTQMGQEVILRCVPISNHLYFYWYRQILGQKVEFLVSFYNNEISEKSEIFDDQFSVERPDGSNFTLKIRSTKLEDSAMYFCASGGDINSNQPQHFGDGTRLSIL.

The chain is built from TRBV11-2 and TRBJ2-7; 7 bases map to TRBD2. Germline CDR1 and CDR2: SGHAT and FQNNGV. Germline trimming cut 5 bases from V and 7 bases from J; bases unmatched to any gene: 5. The CDR3 runs 12 residues. CDR3 residues: CASSMGLSEQYF. DNA for the CDR3: TGTGCCAGCAGCATGGGACTATCGGAGCAGTACTTC.

This clonotype was counted only a few times. The chain recombines TRBV20-1 with TRBJ1-6; D possibly corresponds to TRBD1 (6 bases). This CDR3 is built from 12 residues. V gave up 6 bases and J gave up 11 bases, with 14 bases separating them. Germline assignment: CDR1 DFQATT and CDR2 SNEGSKA (reference sequence). The CDR3 sequence: CSAMDSQPPLHF. The CDR3 DNA is TGCAGTGCCATGGACAGCCAGCCACCCCTCCACTTT.

This clonotype was recorded many times. This chain joins TRBV29-1 and TRBJ2-5; the D gene is possibly TRBD2 (6 bases). The length of the CDR3 is 13 residues. CDR1 SQVTM and CDR2 ANQGSEA come from the germline V gene. V was cut by 4 bases and J by 2 bases, with 11 bases left in between. CDR3 sequence (DNA): TGCAGCGTTGCCGGGACTCGTCAAGAGACCCAGTACTTC. Its protein product is CSVAGTRQETQYF. Looking up the rest from reference TRBV29-1 and TRBJ2-5 gives the full variable domain: SAVISQKPSRDICQRGTSLTIQCQVDSQVTMMFWYRQQPGQSLTLIATANQGSEATYESGFVIDKFPISRPNLTFSTLTVSNMSPEDSSIYLCSVAGTRQETQYFGPGTRLLVL.

This clonotype has a count of ten or more. In DNA, the CDR3 is TGTGCCATCAGGGGAACAGTTTCCCAGCCCCAGCATTTT. The encoded protein is CAIRGTVSQPQHF. The chain links TRBV10-3 to TRBJ1-5; D remains unclear. V was cut by 6 bases and J by 7 bases, with 13 bases left in between. CDR1 ENHRY and CDR2 SYGVKD come from the germline V gene. This CDR3 has 13 residues.

This clonotype turned up a few times. At one boundary the junction diverges from the germline segment, which might be a read error. This chain links TRBV6-5 with TRBJ1-3; D might be TRBD1 (5 bases). This CDR3 has 14 residues. Per the germline V gene, CDR1 is MNHEY and CDR2 is SVGAGI. The CDR3 reads CASSYAGAGDTIYF. The CDR3 DNA reads as TGTGCCAGCAGTTACGCCGGGGCTGGAGACACCATATATTTT.

This clonotype was seen only a few times. The chain has TRBV10-1 and TRBJ2-2; 7 bases are shared with TRBD1. Unmatched junction bases numbered 8, after V lost 3 bases and J lost 4 bases. The CDR3 runs to 16 residues. Germline V gene sequence: CDR1 WNHNN, CDR2 SYGVQD (reference sequence). CDR3 bases: TGCGCCAGCAGTGACCAGGGACAGTCGGGCACCGGGGAGCTGTTTTTT. Encoded protein: CASSDQGQSGTGELFF.